A single sample is the source of the 5 T cell receptor beta chains below, sequenced in a study of OX40 agonist ivuxolimab in advanced cancers. Profiled with immunoSEQ multiplex PCR; TCRdb holds only in-frame clones, not every one. The sample has about 7,900 clones, about 90% seen once. Sequenced material: CD4+ or CD8+ T cells sorted from blood, taken in a trial of the OX40 agonist ivuxolimab. All receptors come from an adult with an advanced solid tumor such as melanoma, head and neck, liver or kidney cancer.

The chain recombines TRBV19 with TRBJ1-3, with TRBD1 as a possible D gene (5 bases). Trimming stripped 7 bases from V and 3 bases from J, with 13 bases between. Germline CDR1 is LNHDA and CDR2 is SQIVND (reference sequence). This CDR3 region has 14 residues. The CDR3 nucleotides read TGTGCCAGTACCTCCGGGACCCTTGGAAACACCATATATTTT. Amino acids: CASTSGTLGNTIYF.

This chain links TRBV21-1 with TRBJ2-3; the table's TRBD2 call for D was not verified on the DNA. TRBV21-1 is recorded as a pseudogene. The CDR3 runs 15 residues. The CDR3 DNA follows: TGTGCCAGCAGCAAACTAGCGGGAGAGGCAGATACGCAGTATTTT. Encoded protein: CASSKLAGEADTQYF.

The chain links TRBV9 to TRBJ2-5, with D uncertain. Looked up from germline, CDR1 is SGDLS and CDR2 is YYNGEE. The length of the CDR3 is 14 residues. Deletions cut 4 bases from V and 5 bases from J, with 15 bases between. The CDR3 reads CASSSPAGVETQYF. The CDR3 DNA is TGTGCCAGCAGCTCCCCTGCAGGAGTCGAGACCCAGTACTTC.

The rearrangement uses TRBV7-9 and TRBJ2-3; TRBD2 aligns across 13 bases. The CDR3 sequence is 16 residues long. Germline CDR1 SEHNR, CDR2 FQNEAQ (reference sequence). V trimming: 4 bases; J trimming: 5 bases; junction bases outside the gene matches: 6. The CDR3 DNA sequence: TGTGCCAGCAGCTCTGGACTAGCGGGAGCTCAAGATACGCAGTATTTT. It translates to CASSSGLAGAQDTQYF.

V and J are TRBV7-9 and TRBJ2-3, with a tentative D call TRBD2 (6 bases). The germline V gene has CDR1 SEHNR and CDR2 FQNEAQ (reference sequence). The CDR3 has 10 residues. V shed 11 bases and J shed 6 bases, with 9 bases lying between them. The CDR3 region is CAGTSDTQYF. For the CDR3, the DNA is TGTGCCGGTACTAGCGATACGCAGTATTTT.